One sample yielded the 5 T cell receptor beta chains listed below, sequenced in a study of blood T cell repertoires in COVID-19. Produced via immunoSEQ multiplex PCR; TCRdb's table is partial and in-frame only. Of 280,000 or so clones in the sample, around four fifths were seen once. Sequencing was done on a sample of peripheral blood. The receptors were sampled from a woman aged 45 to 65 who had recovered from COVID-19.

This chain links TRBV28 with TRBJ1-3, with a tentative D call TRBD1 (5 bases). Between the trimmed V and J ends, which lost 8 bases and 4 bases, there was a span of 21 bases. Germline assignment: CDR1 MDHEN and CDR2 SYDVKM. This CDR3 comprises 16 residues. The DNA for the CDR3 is TGTGCCAGCGGCCGAGGTTCCGGGGGAGCCGGAAACACCATATATTTT. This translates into CASGRGSGGAGNTIYF.

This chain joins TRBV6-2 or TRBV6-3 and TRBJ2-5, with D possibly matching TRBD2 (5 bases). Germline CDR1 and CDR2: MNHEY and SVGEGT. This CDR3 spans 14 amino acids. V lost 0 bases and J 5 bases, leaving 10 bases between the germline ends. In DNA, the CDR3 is TGTGCCAGCAGTTACTCGGGGAGTAGGGAGACCCAGTACTTC. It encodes CASSYSGSRETQYF.

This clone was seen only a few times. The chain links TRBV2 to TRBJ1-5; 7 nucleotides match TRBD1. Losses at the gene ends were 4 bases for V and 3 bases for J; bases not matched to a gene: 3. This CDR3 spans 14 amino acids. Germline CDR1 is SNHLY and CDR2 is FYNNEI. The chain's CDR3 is CASSVQGVNQPQHF. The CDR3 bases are TGTGCCAGCAGTGTCCAGGGGGTCAATCAGCCCCAGCATTTT.

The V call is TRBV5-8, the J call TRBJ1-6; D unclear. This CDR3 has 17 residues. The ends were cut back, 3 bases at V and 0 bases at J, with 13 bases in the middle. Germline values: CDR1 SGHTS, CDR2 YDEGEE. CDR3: CASSSVGSSSYNSPLHF. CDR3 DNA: TGTGCCAGCAGCTCGGTTGGTTCTAGCTCCTATAATTCACCCCTCCACTTT.

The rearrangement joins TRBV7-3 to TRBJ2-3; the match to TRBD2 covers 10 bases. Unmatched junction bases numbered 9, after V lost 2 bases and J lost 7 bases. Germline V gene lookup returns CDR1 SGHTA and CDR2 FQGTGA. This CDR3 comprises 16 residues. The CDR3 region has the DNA TGTGCCAGCAGCTTAGGAAGCGGGGGGGCTGTTTATACGCAGTATTTT. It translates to CASSLGSGGAVYTQYF. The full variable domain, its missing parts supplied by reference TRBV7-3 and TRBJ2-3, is GAGVSQTPSNKVTEKGKYVELRCDPISGHTALYWYRQSLGQGPEFLIYFQGTGAADDSGLPNDRFFAVRPEGSVSTLKIQRTERGDSAVYLCASSLGSGGAVYTQYFGPGTRLTVL.